The 18 T cell receptor beta chains below were found in one sample sequenced in a study of T-cell reconstitution after alpha-beta-depleted transplantation in children. Library preparation (for TCRbeta) was performed with unique molecular identifiers. Each CDR3 protein is one row after TCRdb ran MiXCR on the PCR reads. Altogether roughly 610,000 distinct CDR3 sequences are present, approximately 10% being singletons, with the ten largest covering 4%. This specimen was PBMCs from the stem cell graft donor, taken from the stem cell graft. The receptor set was obtained from a human donor who donated a stem cell graft to a child with acute myeloid leukemia.

This clonotype was counted at least ten times. The chain combines TRBV5-1 with TRBJ2-7, with TRBD2 matching over 9 bases. The CDR3 is made up of 15 amino acids. Germline V gene data show CDR1 as SGHRS and CDR2 as YFSETQ. V dropped 2 bases and J dropped 4; count of bases not matched to a gene: 7. In DNA, the CDR3 is TGCGCCAGCAGCTTATCCCTAGCGGGGACATACGAGCAGTACTTC. This gives the protein CASSLSLAGTYEQYF. The entire variable domain, with the rest obtained from reference TRBV5-1 and TRBJ2-7, is as follows: KAGVTQTPRYLIKTRGQQVTLSCSPISGHRSVSWYQQTPGQGLQFLFEYFSETQRNKGNFPGRFSGRQFSNSRSEMNVSTLELGDSALYLCASSLSLAGTYEQYFGPGTRLTVT.

This clonotype was recorded many times. The CDR3 nucleotides are TGTGCCAGCAGCCACCTAGCCTACGAGCAGTACTTC. Encoded protein: CASSHLAYEQYF. The chain recombines TRBV12-3 or TRBV12-4 with TRBJ2-7; no clear D gene. V lost 6 bases and J lost 2, with 8 bases in between. The CDR3 has 12 residues.

CDR3 residues: CASSQEGRPYEQYF. CDR3 coding DNA: TGTGCCAGCAGCCAAGAGGGTCGCCCCTACGAGCAGTACTTC. V and J are TRBV4-2 and TRBJ2-7; no definite D call. V lost 0 bases to trimming and J lost 2 bases, with 8 bases between them. Germline assignment: CDR1 LGHNA and CDR2 YNFKEQ. The CDR3 covers 14 residues.

The V call is TRBV27, the J call TRBJ2-7; D is possibly TRBD2 (6 bases). The CDR3 covers 14 residues. CDR1 and CDR2 from the germline V gene are MNHEY and SMNVEV (reference sequence). Trimming cost V 4 bases and J 1 base, with 11 bases left between them. CDR3 nucleotide sequence: TGTGCCAGCAGTTCGGCTAGCGCATCCTACGAGCAGTACTTC. This codes for CASSSASASYEQYF.

The chain is built from TRBV14 and TRBJ2-7, with a possible D match to TRBD1 (7 bases). Germline assignment: CDR1 SGHDN and CDR2 FVKESK. This CDR3 contains 15 residues. V lost 6 bases, J lost 3 bases, and 18 bases lay in between. CDR3 residues: CASRGAQGGRYEQYF. CDR3 bases: TGTGCCAGCAGGGGAGCGCAGGGGGGACGCTACGAGCAGTACTTC.

This clonotype appeared many times. The chain employs TRBV24-1 and TRBJ2-5, with 8 bases matching TRBD2. V lost 5 bases to trimming and J lost 1 base; unmatched junction nucleotides: 11. CDR1 and CDR2 (germline): KGHDR, SFDVKD. CDR3 length: 17 residues. The CDR3: CATSGVGGGNVQETQYF. The CDR3 nucleotides are TGTGCCACCAGTGGCGTAGGCGGGGGGAACGTCCAAGAGACCCAGTACTTC.

This clonotype was picked up a small number of times. The V gene is TRBV20-1, the J gene TRBJ1-5; D unclear. Looked up from germline, CDR1 is DFQATT and CDR2 is SNEGSKA (reference sequence). This CDR3 spans 14 amino acids. V was cut by 5 bases and J by 5 bases, with 16 bases left in between. In DNA form, the CDR3 reads TGCAGTGCTCCCAGCGCGGGGTTTGATCAGCCCCAGCATTTT. Encoded protein: CSAPSAGFDQPQHF.

This clonotype was detected many times. The J gene is TRBJ2-1, the V gene TRBV12-3 or TRBV12-4; 12 bases agree with TRBD2. Germline trimming cut 8 bases from V and 8 bases from J; bases unmatched to any gene: 7. This CDR3 has 14 residues. CDR3 in amino acids: CASDSSGRGDEQFF. CDR3 bases: TGTGCCAGCGATTCTAGCGGGAGGGGCGATGAGCAGTTCTTC.

V usage is TRBV7-2 and J usage is TRBJ1-2; D remains unclear. The CDR3 totals 15 residues. V dropped 1 base and J dropped 2 bases, with 11 bases sitting between them. The germline V gene encodes CDR1 SGHTA and CDR2 FQGNSA. CDR3 sequence: CASSLDQDPNYGYTF. CDR3 sequence (DNA): TGTGCCAGCAGCTTAGACCAGGATCCGAACTATGGCTACACCTTC.

The CDR3 DNA reads as TGTGCCACCAGTGACCAGGGACAGACCTTGAGGGGCTACACCTTC. Protein: CATSDQGQTLRGYTF. J is TRBJ1-2 and V is TRBV24-1, with 7 bases that match TRBD1. The CDR3 contains 15 residues. The V and J ends lost 4 bases and 8 bases, in that order; junction bases with no gene match: 12. Germline CDR1 is KGHDR and CDR2 is SFDVKD.

The chain uses TRBV20-1 and TRBJ2-7, with D unresolved. Per the germline V gene, CDR1 is DFQATT and CDR2 is SNEGSKA (reference sequence). CDR3 size: 12 residues. Trimming removed 6 bases from V and 3 bases from J, with 12 bases in between. CDR3 sequence: CSARRGIYEQYF. Here the CDR3 DNA reads TGCAGTGCCAGACGTGGGATCTACGAGCAGTACTTC.

This clonotype was seen repeatedly, ten times or more. This CDR3 is CASSPSVQVSIYEQYF. The CDR3 coding sequence is TGTGCCAGCAGCCCCAGTGTTCAGGTTTCGATTTACGAGCAGTACTTC. V and J are TRBV4-2 and TRBJ2-7; D is uncertain. Looked up from germline, CDR1 is LGHNA and CDR2 is YNFKEQ. Trimming left V 4 bases short and J 4 bases short, with 20 bases between. This CDR3 region has 16 residues.

Many counts were recorded for this clonotype. The chain employs TRBV7-9 and TRBJ2-7; a weak D match, TRBD1 (5 bases). CDR3 length equals 13 residues. V shed 5 bases and J shed 5 bases, with 13 bases lying between them. Looked up from germline, CDR1 is SEHNR and CDR2 is FQNEAQ (reference sequence). CDR3 coding DNA: TGTGCCAGCAGCACAGGACAACTCGACGAGCAGTACTTC. This sequence encodes CASSTGQLDEQYF. The entire variable domain, with the rest obtained from reference TRBV7-9 and TRBJ2-7, is as follows: DTGVSQNPRHKITKRGQNVTFRCDPISEHNRLYWYRQTLGQGPEFLTYFQNEAQLEKSRLLSDRFSAERPKGSFSTLEIQRTEQGDSAMYLCASSTGQLDEQYFGPGTRLTVT.

This clonotype showed up many times. The V gene is TRBV28, the J gene TRBJ2-5; the match to TRBD2 covers 8 bases. The germline gives CDR1 MDHEN, CDR2 SYDVKM. The CDR3 is 15 amino acids. V trimming: 6 bases; J trimming: 2 bases; junction bases outside the gene matches: 8. The CDR3 coding sequence is TGTGCCAGCAGCCCCGGGGCTAGCGGGCAAGAGACCCAGTACTTC. It is translated as CASSPGASGQETQYF. The full variable domain, in which reference TRBV28 and TRBJ2-5 provide the parts outside the CDR3, is DVKVTQSSRYLVKRTGEKVFLECVQDMDHENMFWYRQDPGLGLRLIYFSYDVKMKEKGDIPEGYSVSREKKERFSLILESASTNQTSMYLCASSPGASGQETQYFGPGTRLLVL.

The chain has TRBV5-1 and TRBJ2-6; D call uncertain. The CDR3 is 16 residues long. V was pared by 0 bases and J by 1 base, with 8 bases between. Germline CDR1 SGHRS, CDR2 YFSETQ. CDR3 region: CASSLDEFSGANVLTF. CDR3 bases: TGCGCCAGCAGCTTGGATGAGTTTTCTGGGGCCAACGTCCTGACTTTC.

The chain employs TRBV30 and TRBJ2-5; 10 positions agree with TRBD2. The CDR3 runs 15 residues. The J segment lost 3 bases and the V segment lost 5 bases, leaving 9 bases of the junction unmatched. CDR1 and CDR2 (germline): GTSNPN, SVGIG (reference sequence). Written as DNA, the CDR3 is TGTGCCTGGGGGGGGGCTAGCGGGAGTAAAGAGACCCAGTACTTC. Translation gives CAWGGASGSKETQYF.

V usage is TRBV28 and J usage is TRBJ1-1; TRBD1 might be the D (6 bases). The CDR3 is made up of 14 amino acids. Per the germline V gene, CDR1 is MDHEN and CDR2 is SYDVKM. Deletions cut 4 bases from V and 0 bases from J, with 9 bases between. CDR3 coding DNA: TGTGCCAGCAGTTGGGGACAAATGAACACTGAAGCTTTCTTT. Its translation: CASSWGQMNTEAFF.

The chain joins TRBV4-2 to TRBJ2-5; D is possibly TRBD1 (6 bases). Between the trimmed V and J ends, which lost 3 bases and 3 bases, there was a span of 14 bases. CDR1 LGHNA and CDR2 YNFKEQ come from the germline V gene. The CDR3 loop spans 15 amino acids. In DNA form, the CDR3 reads TGTGCCAGCAGCCAGAGCGCAGGGGCGGAAGAGACCCAGTACTTC. Encoded protein: CASSQSAGAEETQYF.